This T cell receptor beta chain was sequenced for a study of monozygotic twins with inflammatory bowel disease. Regarding the study as a whole: Concordance status among twins (concordant versus discordant) showed no link to repertoire similarity, possibly from limited power. Support for a single strong signal or clonotype associated with IBD was absent.

In the case of this clonotype: Its cognate antigen is unknown.

TCRdb reanalyzed the 5' RACE reads, giving one entry per CDR3 protein sequence and no DNA. The ten top clones account for approximately 2.8%, within a sample of 300,000 to 450,000 distinct CDR3 sequences. There are 16 residues in the CDR3. From germline, CDR1 is SGHRS and CDR2 YFSETQ. Sequenced material: blood. The sequence was collected from a human donor with ulcerative colitis or Crohn's disease, or a healthy co-twin of an affected twin (not recorded which). This chain joins TRBV5-1 and TRBJ2-5; TCRdb picks TRBD1, but there is no DNA to check that call. The CDR3 loop is CASSLITGASQETQYF. Filled out from reference TRBV5-1 and TRBJ2-5, the complete variable domain reads KAGVTQTPRYLIKTRGQQVTLSCSPISGHRSVSWYQQTPGQGLQFLFEYFSETQRNKGNFPGRFSGRQFSNSRSEMNVSTLELGDSALYLCASSLITGASQETQYFGPGTRLLVL.